These 17 T cell receptor beta chains originate from one sample sequenced in a study of neurological immune-mediated disorders. Time point defined: longitudinal time-point 3. TCRdb fed the 5' RACE reads into MiXCR, producing one record per CDR3 protein. This repertoire shows around 100,000 distinct CDR3 sequences, 10% to 13% found once; its top ten account for under 4%. Sequencing input: PBMCs. These receptors came from a female donor with HTLV-1-associated myelopathy (HAM/TSP).

As regards this clonotype: A much bigger clone sits one base away, suggesting this may be a read error. The chain carries TRBV9 and TRBJ2-5; TRBD2 is a possible D gene (6 bases). The CDR3 spans 13 residues. Germline loops: CDR1 SGDLS, CDR2 YYNGEE. CDR3 residues: CDSSVADPETQYF. The CDR3 region has the DNA TGTGACAGCAGCGTAGCGGACCCAGAGACCCAGTACTTC.

This clonotype was observed at least ten times. V gene TRBV21-1 combines with J gene TRBJ2-5; TRBD1, as called in the table, went unchecked against the DNA. TRBV21-1 has pseudogene status. The CDR3 length is 16 residues. The DNA for the CDR3 is TGTGCCAGCAGCAGAACTCCGGGACAGACCTCGGAGACCCAGTACTTC. As protein: CASSRTPGQTSETQYF.

This clonotype has at least ten counts. V usage is TRBV3-1 and J usage is TRBJ1-5; D not resolved. V was shortened by 1 base and J by 7 bases, with 8 bases between the two germline ends. Germline assignment: CDR1 LGHDT and CDR2 YNNKEL (reference sequence). This CDR3 contains 13 residues. The CDR3 reads CASSQVGRQPQHF. The CDR3 DNA reads TGTGCCAGCAGCCAAGTTGGCCGGCAGCCCCAGCATTTT.

Many counts were recorded for this clonotype. The chain uses TRBV5-1 and TRBJ2-2; D is undetermined. Germline CDR1 and CDR2: SGHRS and YFSETQ. With 1 base removed from V and 4 bases from J, the gap between germline ends came to 11 bases. The CDR3 loop spans 15 amino acids. CDR3 loop: CASSLTSPRTGELFF. The DNA for the CDR3 is TGCGCCAGCAGCTTGACGTCACCCCGCACCGGGGAGCTGTTTTTT.

This clonotype was counted between two and nine times. J is TRBJ1-2 and V is TRBV21-1. TRBV21-1 is a listed pseudogene. The CDR3 has 13 amino acids. The CDR3 spells CASSLADDYGYTF. The CDR3 region has the DNA TGTGCCAGCAGCCTGGCCGATGACTATGGCTACACCTTC.

This chain connects TRBV9 to TRBJ2-1; TRBD2 agrees at 14 bases. The V gene end was trimmed by 3 bases and the J gene end by 1 base; junction bases not matched to a gene: 9. The CDR3 extends over 19 amino acids. In germline, CDR1 is SGDLS, CDR2 YYNGEE. In DNA, the CDR3 is TGTGCCAGCAGCGCAAGACTAGCGGGGGGGCCTAGTTCCTACAATGAGCAGTTCTTC. This codes for CASSARLAGGPSSYNEQFF. Variable domain in full (rest from reference TRBV9 and TRBJ2-1): DSGVTQTPKHLITATGQRVTLRCSPRSGDLSVYWYQQSLDQGLQFLIQYYNGEERAKGNILERFSAQQFPDLHSELNLSSLELGDSALYFCASSARLAGGPSSYNEQFFGPGTRLTVL.

In this sample, this clonotype turned up many times. CDR3 sequence reads: CSARRTPEGYEQYF. The CDR3 nucleotides read TGCAGTGCCAGACGAACGCCGGAGGGGTACGAGCAGTACTTC. This chain links TRBV20-1 with TRBJ2-7, with D tentatively TRBD2 (6 bases). CDR3 length equals 14 residues. The V gene lost 6 bases and the J gene lost 4 bases, with 19 bases spanning the gap. In germline, CDR1 is DFQATT, CDR2 SNEGSKA (reference sequence).

Remarks on this clonotype: The junction does not match germline at one end; this may be a read error. V usage is TRBV5-1 and J usage is TRBJ2-5; 10 nucleotides align to TRBD1. The germline V gene has CDR1 SGHRS and CDR2 YFSETQ. The CDR3 is 14 amino acids. The CDR3 DNA sequence: TGTGCCAGCAGCTTCGGGACAGGGGAGGAGACCCTGTACTTC. Translated: CASSFGTGEETLYF.

In this sample, this clonotype turned up many times. The rearrangement uses TRBV4-1 and TRBJ2-2; tentatively, D is TRBD2 (5 bases). The CDR3 covers 17 residues. From germline, CDR1 is MGHRA and CDR2 YSYEKL. The V end was cut by 4 bases, the J end by 4 bases, with 19 bases between. CDR3 DNA: TGCGCCAGCAGCCTCCACCTCCCGGGGTGGGGCACCGGGGAGCTGTTTTTT. Translation: CASSLHLPGWGTGELFF.

This clonotype was recorded many times. The rearrangement joins TRBV7-2 to TRBJ2-5; D is ambiguous. The V gene's germline CDR1 is SGHTA and CDR2 FQGNSA. V lost 2 bases to trimming and J lost 0 bases, with 13 bases between them. The CDR3 runs 16 residues. CDR3 in amino acids: CASSLNGRTNQETQYF. The DNA for the CDR3 is TGTGCCAGCAGCTTAAATGGGCGGACCAACCAAGAGACCCAGTACTTC.

This clonotype came up many times. The rearrangement uses TRBV5-1 and TRBJ2-3; 9 bases fit TRBD1. Per germline, CDR1 SGHRS and CDR2 YFSETQ. Germline trimming cut 4 bases from V and 1 base from J; bases unmatched to any gene: 7. This CDR3 is 16 amino acids long. DNA of the CDR3: TGCGCCAGCAGCCCGATGGACAGGGGTGGCACAGATACGCAGTATTTT. Amino acid sequence: CASSPMDRGGTDTQYF.

At least ten counts were recorded for this clonotype. The chain has TRBV10-2 and TRBJ2-3, with D perhaps assigned TRBD1 or TRBD2 (5 bases each). Germline-derived CDR1 and CDR2 are WSHSY and SAAADI. The germline V and J ends were trimmed by 7 bases and 2 bases, with 10 bases remaining between them. The CDR3 spans 13 residues. This CDR3 is CASTGAITDTQYF. In DNA, the CDR3 is TGCGCCAGCACCGGGGCGATCACAGATACGCAGTATTTT.

This clonotype was observed many times. This chain connects TRBV5-1 to TRBJ2-5; D not certain. The V end was cut by 0 bases, the J end by 1 base, with 7 bases between. This CDR3 has 14 residues. CDR1 is SGHRS and CDR2 is YFSETQ in the germline V gene. The CDR3 sequence: CASSLASGQETQYF. The CDR3 DNA reads as TGCGCCAGCAGCTTGGCCAGTGGCCAAGAGACCCAGTACTTC.

In this sample, this clonotype turned up many times. The CDR3 DNA sequence: TGCAGTGCTAGAGATCAAGGCCAGGGAGGAGCGGAGACCCAGTACTTC. As protein: CSARDQGQGGAETQYF. The genes are TRBV20-1 and TRBJ2-5, with TRBD2 as a possible D gene (6 bases). The ends were cut back, 0 bases at V and 5 bases at J, with 19 bases in the middle. The CDR3 is 16 amino acids. Germline CDR1 DFQATT, CDR2 SNEGSKA (reference sequence).

Only a few counts were recorded for this clonotype. This rearrangement joins TRBV18 to TRBJ1-5; 7 positions match TRBD1. Trimming at V came to 3 bases and at J to 1 base, leaving 0 bases not matched to a gene. CDR3 length: 14 amino acids. Germline CDR1 KGHSH, CDR2 LQKENI. The CDR3 region is CASSPGQSNQPQHF. CDR3 DNA: TGTGCCAGCTCACCGGGACAGAGCAATCAGCCCCAGCATTTT. Full variable domain (outside the CDR3, taken from reference TRBV18 and TRBJ1-5): NAGVMQNPRHLVRRRGQEARLRCSPMKGHSHVYWYRQLPEEGLKFMVYLQKENIIDESGMPKERFSAEFPKEGPSILRIQQVVRGDSAAYFCASSPGQSNQPQHFGDGTRLSIL.

This clonotype was seen ten or more times. This chain links TRBV20-1 with TRBJ1-2; tentative D call: TRBD1 (6 bases). The CDR3 covers 16 residues. Germline V CDR1 and CDR2: DFQATT, SNEGSKA (reference sequence). Trimming pared 2 bases from V and 6 bases from J, leaving 22 bases between. The CDR3 region has the DNA TGCAGTGCTAGATCAACTGGACAGAACTTTCAGGATGGCTACACCTTC. Protein sequence: CSARSTGQNFQDGYTF.

The chain recombines TRBV11-2 with TRBJ1-2; TRBD1 aligns across 8 bases. After removal of 5 bases from V and 6 bases from J, the junction contained 8 bases not matched to a gene. Germline V CDR1 and CDR2: SGHAT, FQNNGV. This CDR3 contains 14 residues. CDR3 amino acids: CASSGPGQVDGYTF. The CDR3 DNA reads TGTGCCAGCAGCGGACCGGGACAGGTGGATGGCTACACCTTC.